The next 29 T cell receptor beta chains were all read from a single sample in a study of read filtering for tumor transcriptome and immune sequencing. Molecular barcoded adaptors covering alpha/delta and beta/gamma chains were used on approximately 400 ng RNA. TCRdb recomputed calls from the reads with MiXCR, one row per CDR3 protein. Among about 39,000 distinct CDR3 sequences listed, 13% to 15% were seen once. The sequenced sample was a population of CD138-negative cells sorted from bone marrow. The receptors stem from a donor at least 40 years old with multiple myeloma.

Comments on this clonotype: This may be a read error, as it is one base from a much larger clone. The chain employs TRBV5-1 and TRBJ2-5; a possible D gene is TRBD2 (6 bases). Germline V gene sequence: CDR1 SGHRS, CDR2 YFSETQ. The CDR3 contains 14 residues. The V and J ends lost 3 bases and 9 bases respectively, with 18 bases between them. CDR3 coding DNA: TGCGCCAGCAGCTGGAAGGCGGTCGGGGAGGCCCAGTACTTC. Translation: CASSWKAVGEAQYF.

This clonotype was recorded at least ten times. The chain is built from TRBV29-1 and TRBJ2-3, with D possibly TRBD2 on 5 matching bases. Germline V gives CDR1 SQVTM, CDR2 ANQGSEA. Trimming removed 3 bases at V and 3 bases at J, with 7 bases between. The CDR3 extends over 12 amino acids. The CDR3 loop is CSVELATDTQYF. The CDR3 DNA follows: TGCAGCGTTGAGTTAGCGACAGATACGCAGTATTTT.

This clonotype was counted ten times or more. This chain links TRBV5-4 with TRBJ2-7; D unresolved. CDR3 length: 12 residues. Germline V gene sequence: CDR1 SGHNT, CDR2 YYREEE (reference sequence). V lost 3 bases to trimming and J lost 3 bases, with 7 bases between them. The CDR3 sequence: CASSYGIYEQYF. CDR3 DNA: TGTGCCAGCAGCTACGGTATCTACGAGCAGTACTTC.

By share, this clonotype ranks as medium-sized. The V gene is TRBV10-3, the J gene TRBJ2-1; 7 bases match TRBD2. The CDR3 extends over 15 amino acids. Germline V gives CDR1 ENHRY, CDR2 SYGVKD. V lost 3 bases, J lost 2 bases, and 4 bases stayed unmatched. CDR3 sequence: CAISDLAETYNEQFF. CDR3 sequence (DNA): TGTGCCATCAGTGATCTAGCGGAAACCTACAATGAGCAGTTCTTC.

This clonotype was picked up many times. The chain recombines TRBV5-5 with TRBJ1-6; 9 bases match TRBD1. The ends lost 2 bases at V and 7 bases at J; junction bases unmatched: 4. CDR1 and CDR2 (germline): SGHKS, YYEKEE (reference sequence). CDR3 length: 15 amino acids. CDR3 DNA sequence: TGTGCCAGCAGCTTAGGGACAGGGCAGAATTCACCCCTCCACTTT. It translates to CASSLGTGQNSPLHF. The variable domain in full, completed from reference TRBV5-5 and TRBJ1-6, reads DAGVTQSPTHLIKTRGQQVTLRCSPISGHKSVSWYQQVLGQGPQFIFQYYEKEERGRGNFPDRFSARQFPNYSSELNVNALLLGDSALYLCASSLGTGQNSPLHFGNGTRLTVT.

This clonotype has ten or more counts. The genes are TRBV28 and TRBJ2-1; 11 bases agree with TRBD2. CDR3 length: 15 amino acids. V shed 8 bases and J 2 bases; nucleotides not matched to a gene: 5. The germline V gene has CDR1 MDHEN and CDR2 SYDVKM. The CDR3 reads CASALAGGPYNEQFF. The CDR3, as DNA: TGTGCCAGCGCCCTAGCGGGGGGCCCCTACAATGAGCAGTTCTTC.

On this clonotype: With a much larger clone just one base away, this may be a read error. Since no conserved phenylalanine or tryptophan closes the CDR3, a read error is the likely cause. V and J are TRBV5-1 and TRBJ1-1; TRBD1 aligns across 7 bases. The CDR3 contains 14 residues. The ends lost 2 bases at V and 4 bases at J; junction bases unmatched: 5. Looked up from germline, CDR1 is SGHRS and CDR2 is YFSETQ. CDR3 region: CASSFGWDSTEAFL. Here the CDR3 DNA reads TGCGCCAGCAGCTTCGGTTGGGACAGCACTGAAGCTTTCCTT.

Ten or more counts support this clonotype. The chain links TRBV11-1 to TRBJ2-2; the D is unclear. This CDR3 region has 13 residues. Trimming pared 8 bases from V and 1 base from J, leaving 8 bases between. CDR1 is SGHAT, CDR2 FQDESV, per germline (reference sequence). CDR3 in amino acids: CASRAKNTGELFF. Here the CDR3 DNA reads TGTGCCAGCCGGGCGAAGAACACCGGGGAGCTGTTTTTT.

The sample holds a few counts of this clonotype. V is TRBV7-2 and J is TRBJ2-5; tentatively, D is TRBD1 or TRBD2 (7 bases each). V dropped 5 bases and J dropped 5 bases, with 12 bases sitting between them. CDR1 and CDR2 from the germline V gene are SGHTA and FQGNSA. The CDR3 sequence is 13 residues long. Written as DNA, the CDR3 is TGTGCCAGCAGCCGACAGGGAGGGGAGACCCAGTACTTC. It is translated as CASSRQGGETQYF.

Concerning this clonotype itself: A read error may produce the germline difference seen at one junction end. CDR3 coding DNA: TGTGCCAGCAGCGTAGGGCTTAGCGGGAGTTTGCAGTCCTTC. Its translation: CASSVGLSGSLQSF. The chain carries TRBV9 and TRBJ2-1; TRBD2 aligns across 9 bases. Germline V gives CDR1 SGDLS, CDR2 YYNGEE. This CDR3 contains 14 residues.

This rearrangement joins TRBV6-1 to TRBJ1-1; perhaps TRBD1 as D (6 bases). Germline CDR1 and CDR2: MNHNS and SASEGT. V was pared by 7 bases and J by 4 bases, with 16 bases between. The CDR3 sequence is 14 residues long. The CDR3 DNA reads TGTGCCAGCAAGGGGGAGGGGGGGGGCACTGAAGCTTTCTTT. Translated: CASKGEGGGTEAFF.

This clonotype came up many times. This sequence joins TRBV11-2 and TRBJ1-6, with TRBD1 matching over 7 bases. Per the germline V gene, CDR1 is SGHAT and CDR2 is FQNNGV. V lost 5 bases and J lost 5; bases outside the gene matches: 6. This CDR3 contains 15 residues. The CDR3 DNA reads TGTGCCAGCAGCCTGGGACAGACCCATAATTCACCCCTCCACTTT. Its protein is CASSLGQTHNSPLHF. The full variable domain, completed using reference TRBV11-2 and TRBJ1-6, is EAGVAQSPRYKIIEKRQSVAFWCNPISGHATLYWYQQILGQGPKLLIQFQNNGVVDDSQLPKDRFSAERLKGVDSTLKIQPAKLEDSAVYLCASSLGQTHNSPLHFGNGTRLTVT.

This clonotype was seen at least ten times. The V call is TRBV20-1, the J call TRBJ1-5; D is undetermined. The CDR3 length is 15 residues. Trimming stripped 5 bases from V and 1 base from J, with 15 bases between. Per the germline V gene, CDR1 is DFQATT and CDR2 is SNEGSKA (reference sequence). The CDR3 DNA sequence: TGCAGTGCTCCCAGAGCAATAGGAAGCAATCAGCCCCAGCATTTT. Residues: CSAPRAIGSNQPQHF.

This clonotype was detected ten times or more. It is likely a read error: a sequence one base away is far more abundant. The chain links TRBV28 to TRBJ2-3; D is undetermined. V lost 3 bases and J 5 bases, leaving 3 bases between the germline ends. This CDR3 region has 11 residues. Germline V gene data show CDR1 as MDHEN and CDR2 as SYDVKM. The CDR3 is CASSFKDTQYF. DNA of the CDR3: TGTGCCAGCAGTTTCAAAGATACGCAGTATTTT.

In its sample, this clonotype was seen many times. The V and J genes are TRBV29-1 and TRBJ2-7; D remains ambiguous. The CDR3 runs 12 residues. Looked up from germline, CDR1 is SQVTM and CDR2 is ANQGSEA. The V and J ends lost 5 bases and 3 bases respectively, with 11 bases between them. The CDR3 DNA reads as TGCAGCGTTTCCGGTAGATACTACGAGCAGTACTTC. This gives the protein CSVSGRYYEQYF.

This clonotype was seen repeatedly, ten times or more. The chain combines TRBV11-3 with TRBJ2-7; a weak D match, TRBD1 (6 bases). Germline CDR1 SGHNT, CDR2 YENEEA. The CDR3 is made up of 21 amino acids. The ends were cut back, 0 bases at V and 3 bases at J, with 30 bases in the middle. DNA of the CDR3: TGTGCCAGCAGCTTAGAAAGAGGTAGATATCATCCGGGACAAGCCAACTACGAGCAGTACTTC. Translated, it gives CASSLERGRYHPGQANYEQYF.

V gene TRBV20-1 combines with J gene TRBJ2-1, with TRBD2 matching over 11 bases. V dropped 5 bases and J dropped 8; count of bases not matched to a gene: 11. The CDR3 extends over 15 amino acids. Per the germline V gene, CDR1 is DFQATT and CDR2 is SNEGSKA (reference sequence). In DNA form, the CDR3 reads TGCAGTGCTGGGGATAGCGGGGGGGTCCCGGATGAGCAGTTCTTC. The encoded protein is CSAGDSGGVPDEQFF.

This clonotype was counted many times. The V gene is TRBV20-1, the J gene TRBJ2-7, with TRBD1 matching over 8 bases. This CDR3 has 14 amino acids. Unmatched junction bases numbered 5, after V lost 0 bases and J lost 4 bases. Germline V lookup: CDR1 DFQATT, CDR2 SNEGSKA (reference sequence). The CDR3 sequence is CSARDPGGAYEQYF. The CDR3 coding sequence is TGCAGTGCTAGAGATCCAGGGGGCGCATACGAGCAGTACTTC.

This clonotype has ten or more counts. The chain links TRBV7-9 to TRBJ1-6; D unresolved. The CDR3 has 15 amino acids. Per the germline V gene, CDR1 is SEHNR and CDR2 is FQNEAQ (reference sequence). With 7 bases removed from V and 0 bases from J, the gap between germline ends came to 10 bases. The CDR3: CASKAPSSYNSPLHF. In nucleotides, the CDR3 is TGTGCCAGCAAAGCACCAAGCTCCTATAATTCACCCCTCCACTTT.

There are many counts of this clonotype. The gene calls are TRBV19 and TRBJ1-1, with 9 bases matching TRBD1. Unmatched junction bases numbered 7, after V lost 7 bases and J lost 10 bases. Per germline, CDR1 LNHDA and CDR2 SQIVND (reference sequence). This CDR3 spans 12 amino acids. The CDR3 DNA follows: TGTGCCAGTACCGGACAGGGGAAAGGAGCTTTCTTT. It is translated as CASTGQGKGAFF.

This clonotype was counted many times. This chain uses TRBV20-1 with TRBJ2-7; no reliable D call. Trimming shortened V by 4 bases and J by 4 bases, and 17 bases separated the two germline ends. The CDR3 length is 14 residues. Germline CDR1 is DFQATT and CDR2 is SNEGSKA (reference sequence). The CDR3 reads CSATLTWAPYEQYF. The CDR3 DNA follows: TGCAGTGCTACTCTTACGTGGGCCCCGTACGAGCAGTACTTC.

This clonotype was seen just once. Sequence at one end of the junction differs from germline and may be a read error. The CDR3, as DNA: TGTGCCAGCAGCGTAAGCAGGGCGAACGCCGGGGAGCTGTTTTTT. Protein sequence: CASSVSRANAGELFF. This rearrangement joins TRBV9 to TRBJ2-2, with a tentative D call TRBD1 (5 bases). Germline lookup yields CDR1 SGDLS and CDR2 YYNGEE. The CDR3 sequence is 15 residues long.

This chain connects TRBV7-9 to TRBJ1-4, with TRBD1 matching 10 bases. With 4 bases clipped from V and 2 bases from J, the junction kept 4 bases outside the gene matches. Germline lookup yields CDR1 SEHNR and CDR2 FQNEAQ (reference sequence). The CDR3 extends over 16 amino acids. DNA of the CDR3: TGTGCCAGCAGCTCGCCGGGACAGGGGACTAATGAAAAACTGTTTTTT. Residues: CASSSPGQGTNEKLFF.

This clonotype occurred a few times. This CDR3 is CASSPRKFKAYGYTF. DNA of the CDR3: TGTGCCAGCAGCCCACGCAAGTTCAAGGCCTATGGCTACACCTTC. The chain recombines TRBV21-1 with TRBJ1-2. TRBV21-1 is described as a pseudogene. This CDR3 has 15 amino acids.

This clonotype was detected ten times or more. A much larger clone lies a single base off, so this may be a read error. CDR3 sequence: CASSNTTLQGSSYNGQFF. CDR3 in DNA: TGTGCCAGCAGCAATACTACCCTACAGGGTAGCTCCTACAATGGGCAGTTCTTC. The chain links TRBV7-3 to TRBJ2-1; a possible D gene is TRBD1 (6 bases). Germline CDR1 reads SGHTA; CDR2 reads FQGTGA. The CDR3 extends over 18 amino acids. Full variable domain (missing parts from reference TRBV7-3 and TRBJ2-1): GAGVSQTPSNKVTEKGKYVELRCDPISGHTALYWYRQSLGQGPEFLIYFQGTGAADDSGLPNDRFFAVRPEGSVSTLKIQRTERGDSAVYLCASSNTTLQGSSYNGQFFGPGTRLTVL.

In regard to this clonotype: A far larger clone is a single base away, which makes a read error likely. The V and J genes are TRBV7-8 and TRBJ2-5, with 8 bases that match TRBD2. J was trimmed by 7 bases and V by 3 bases; bases with no gene match: 4. The germline CDR1 and CDR2 sequences are SGHVS and FQNEAQ. The CDR3 is made up of 13 amino acids. The CDR3 DNA follows: TGTGCCAGCAGCTTCAGCGGGGGAGGGACCCAGTACTTC. Its translation: CASSFSGGGTQYF. Looking up the rest from reference TRBV7-8 and TRBJ2-5 gives the full variable domain: GAGVSQSPRYKVAKRGQDVALRCDPISGHVSLFWYQQALGQGPEFLTYFQNEAQLDKSGLPSDRFFAERPEGSVSTLKIQRTQQEDSAVYLCASSFSGGGTQYFGPGTRLLVL.

Notes on this clonotype: A read error is likely, as this CDR3 ends without the conserved phenylalanine or tryptophan. This chain connects TRBV5-1 to TRBJ2-1; 12 nucleotides align to TRBD2. CDR3 size: 16 residues. V gave up 7 bases and J gave up 8 bases; unmatched junction bases: 13. Per germline, CDR1 SGHRS and CDR2 YFSETQ. The CDR3 DNA sequence: TGCGCCAGCGGGGCCGAACTAGCGGGAGGTAGGGATGAGCAGTTCCTC. The encoded protein is CASGAELAGGRDEQFL.

Many counts were recorded for this clonotype. This chain connects TRBV7-8 to TRBJ1-5; D unclear. V gave up 6 bases and J gave up 0 bases, with 15 bases separating them. The germline V gene encodes CDR1 SGHVS and CDR2 FQNEAQ. This CDR3 spans 16 amino acids. CDR3 protein: CASSNRPTLSNQPQHF. The DNA of the CDR3 is TGTGCCAGCAGTAATCGACCCACCCTTAGCAATCAGCCCCAGCATTTT.

Ten or more counts support this clonotype. This rearrangement joins TRBV11-2 to TRBJ1-6, with 7 nucleotides matching TRBD1. This CDR3 is 16 amino acids long. Germline lookup yields CDR1 SGHAT and CDR2 FQNNGV. V was pared by 2 bases and J by 9 bases, with 10 bases of the junction left unmatched. The CDR3 bases are TGTGCCAGCAGCTTACGCCTGGCAGGGGGGAGTTCACCCCTCCACTTT. It is translated as CASSLRLAGGSSPLHF.